These 7 T cell receptor beta chains originate from one sample sequenced in a study of T cell responses to AZD1222 COVID-19 vaccine (dated by TCRdb to about 2021). The sample's time point label, in plain terms: baseline before first vaccination. The library was built by means of the immunoSEQ multiplex PCR assay. The table was pulled from immuneACCESS by TCRdb, which kept in-frame rearrangements only. Such tables lose some clones; where checked, under half of the loss comes from unresolved V genes, and the rest has no known cause. Across this sample there are approximately 110,000 clones, with about 85% seen only once. The ten most abundant clones make up roughly 6.2% of the sample. The material sequenced was peripheral blood, taken on day 0 of AZD1222 vaccination. These TCRs come from an adult in good health.

This chain joins TRBV27 and TRBJ1-1; no definite D call. CDR1 MNHEY and CDR2 SMNVEV come from the germline V gene (reference sequence). The CDR3 contains 14 residues. Trimming shortened V by 3 bases and J by 5 bases, and 13 bases separated the two germline ends. The CDR3 sequence: CASSFQAIGTEAFF. CDR3 nucleotide sequence: TGTGCCAGCAGTTTCCAGGCCATCGGGACTGAAGCTTTCTTT.

CDR3 residues: CATRTGGAEAYNEQFF. In DNA form, the CDR3 reads TGTGCCACCCGGACAGGGGGTGCAGAAGCCTACAATGAGCAGTTCTTC. The chain recombines TRBV15 with TRBJ2-1; 10 bases fit TRBD1. The CDR3 is 16 residues long. Trimming at V came to 8 bases and at J to 2 bases, leaving 9 bases not matched to a gene. Germline V gives CDR1 LNHNV, CDR2 YYDKDF (reference sequence).

The chain is built from TRBV4-1 and TRBJ2-2; 10 nucleotides align to TRBD1. Losses at the gene ends were 1 base for V and 7 bases for J; bases not matched to a gene: 3. This CDR3 region has 15 residues. CDR1 MGHRA and CDR2 YSYEKL come from the germline V gene. The CDR3 DNA reads TGCGCCAGCAGCCAAGGACAGGGGGCGGACGGGGAGCTGTTTTTT. Protein product: CASSQGQGADGELFF.

The J gene is TRBJ2-2, the V gene TRBV6-5; no clear D gene. This CDR3 has 13 amino acids. V lost 2 bases to trimming and J lost 8 bases, with 9 bases between them. Germline loops: CDR1 MNHEY, CDR2 SVGAGI. The chain's CDR3 is CASSYVTRGELFF. As DNA, the CDR3 is TGTGCCAGCAGTTACGTGACCCGAGGGGAGCTGTTTTTT.

This sequence joins TRBV4-2 and TRBJ2-5; 10 bases are a match to TRBD1. The CDR3 has 17 amino acids. Per germline, CDR1 LGHNA and CDR2 YNFKEQ. Germline trimming cut 1 base from V and 5 bases from J; bases unmatched to any gene: 10. The CDR3 sequence is CASSQAGTGTGVETQYF. In DNA, the CDR3 is TGTGCCAGCAGCCAAGCAGGAACCGGGACAGGGGTCGAGACCCAGTACTTC.

This chain uses TRBV27 with TRBJ2-7, with D possibly matching TRBD2 (5 bases). The CDR3 is 13 residues long. The ends were cut back, 6 bases at V and 0 bases at J, with 9 bases in the middle. Germline lookup yields CDR1 MNHEY and CDR2 SMNVEV (reference sequence). CDR3 amino acids: CASRVGSSYEQYF. The DNA for the CDR3 is TGTGCCAGCAGGGTGGGGAGCTCCTACGAGCAGTACTTC.

The V gene is TRBV10-3, the J gene TRBJ1-6, with 10 bases lining up with TRBD1. V was pared by 6 bases and J by 4 bases, with 3 bases of the junction left unmatched. The CDR3 covers 15 residues. Germline V gene data show CDR1 as ENHRY and CDR2 as SYGVKD. This CDR3 reads CAIRRDRGYNSPLHF. The CDR3 nucleotides read TGTGCCATCAGACGGGACAGGGGATATAATTCACCCCTCCACTTT.